A selection of T cell receptor beta chains follows, all from one sample in a study of vaccination and CD4 T cells after COVID-19. TCRdb reprocessed the PCR reads with MiXCR, giving one entry per CDR3 protein. Counted here are 15,000 to 20,000 distinct CDR3 sequences, approximately 29% occurring once; the ten biggest clones make up more than 15%. Their antigen targets remain unknown. Sequences were obtained from cultured CD4+ T cells from blood. The origin of the receptors is a human donor with COVID-19. Both conserved end residues are part of each CDR3. Size tells how often a clone was seen (once, few, many) or the class of an expanded clone, and some rows leave it out.

v_gene | abundance | CDR3aa
TRBV6-1 | - | CASRAGSLNSPLHF
TRBV7-2 | few | CASSLVVGRGEQYF
TRBV18 | - | CASSPHLDRSPASSYEQYF
TRBV6-2/TRBV6-3 | once | CASGYVIGGNQPQHF
TRBV18 | - | CASRQGQNQPQHF
TRBV27 | medium-sized | CASSLSGRVNTEAFF
TRBV4-3 | - | CASSGQLNTEAFF
TRBV6-1 | few | CAAQGGRNEQFF
TRBV6-5 | few | CASSYSILNTEAFF
TRBV11-2 | - | CANSLTGQRIYNEQFF
TRBV7-9 | - | CASSSSRQGPRGPYEQYF
TRBV15 | few | CATSRDGIVRTDTQYF
TRBV6-1 | - | CATAGQEPYEQYF
TRBV5-4 | - | CASSLKGEGSYGYTF
TRBV7-9 | - | CASSPRPGPAYNEQFF
TRBV7-2 | - | CASSFPGTGVSPLHF
TRBV15 | medium-sized | CATESLGAARQPQHF
TRBV12-3/TRBV12-4 | - | CASLDTWAGERAFF
TRBV2 | - | CASSGASTYEQYF
TRBV20-1 | few | CSAGGQGSYEQYF
TRBV6-5 | - | CASSYQRENQPQHF
TRBV30 | few | CAWSSDRGQPQHF